This T cell receptor beta chain was found in a study of beta chain features in type 1 diabetes. Study-level points and caveats: Possibly, sequencing cDNA over-represented cells that had high TCR expression levels.

Reverse transcription of all isolated RNA meant that expressed TCRB transcripts were sequenced. Sequencing used immunoSEQ multiplex PCR; TCRdb keeps in-frame clones, though not all of them. The sample has 300,000 to 400,000 clones, 9.5% to 12% seen once. As for this clone: Its target is not known.

Trimming shortened V by 5 bases and J by 1 base, and 8 bases separated the two germline ends. The CDR3 totals 13 residues. Germline loops: CDR1 LNHNV, CDR2 YYDKDF (reference sequence). The receptor was derived from a woman aged 30 to 39 in good health. The specimen sequenced was naive CD4+ T cells from blood. The chain couples TRBV15 to TRBJ1-1; no definite D call. The CDR3 sequence is CATSQSGNTEAFF. CDR3 DNA: TGTGCCACCAGCCAATCAGGGAACACTGAAGCTTTCTTT.